This T cell receptor beta chain was sequenced in a study of blood T cell repertoires in COVID-19 (dated by TCRdb to the early 2020s). In the study overall: Collaborator samples came from the United States, Italy and Spain and covered acute and convalescent phases of COVID-19. The material from the prospective study consisted of cDNA or gDNA derived from T cells, B-cell-depleted T cells, or PBMCs. Subjects who had been exposed to COVID-19, were actively infected with it, or had recovered from it provided the deeply sampled blood TCRbeta repertoires that made up the dataset. The repertoires were released in a freely available public database intended as a resource for research on the immune response to SARS-CoV-2. Samples came from the ongoing ImmuneRACE study (first 160 participants) plus 1,254 subjects from 6 global collaborators. The sample metadata nearly always contained a de-identified subject ID, COVID-19 status, age in years and sex. Where available, HLA class I and class II types were obtained from metadata supplied by the sample provider rather than from assay-based typing. Broader findings and caveats from the paper: How much clinical and demographic metadata was included differed by source and by participant, and the metadata was provided uncurated.

The junction carries 14 bases between V and J, which are trimmed by 1 base and 13 bases respectively. The CDR1 and CDR2 encoded by the germline V gene (reference sequence) are SGHNT and YYREEE. Inclusive of the bounding cysteine and phenylalanine, the CDR3 is 13 residues long. This entry keeps only the CDR3 DNA: 39 bases, framed from base 1. TCRbeta CDR3 regions were amplified from genomic DNA using the immunoSEQ Assay, a bias-controlled multiplex PCR. The authors' pipeline ran thus. Nucleated cell counts per sample were estimated from amplification of reference gene primers within the assay. To quantify the absolute abundance of each unique TCRbeta CDR3 rearrangement, sequence reads were collapsed and filtered. For each sample, productive Simpson clonality was calculated as the square root of Simpson's diversity index over productive rearrangements. TCRdb took over this immuneACCESS table, retaining in-frame rearrangements with V and J assigned. Such tables are incomplete; in checked studies, under half of the missing clones stem from an unresolved V gene, and the remainder is unexplained. The V and J calls and the clone size are those of that table, but D and trimming were determined from the DNA. Recorded for this sample are tens of thousands of clones; around four fifths of them occurred a single time. About 11% of the sample rests with the top ten.

Collaborating institutions collected whole blood in K2EDTA tubes following their own protocols. For TCRbeta analysis, collaborators shipped samples in one of three forms: frozen whole blood, isolated PBMCs, or DNA extracted from either of those sample types. Details on this clone: Its antigen specificity is not known. It has no much larger one-base neighbor in the sample; base qualities were not kept.

The specimen was peripheral blood. The chain was built from TRBV5-4 and TRBJ2-2, with the D gene call left open. This sequence was found in a man in his 70s with acute or convalescent COVID-19. The DNA is as follows: TGTGCCAGCAGCTTGACGCTCACCGAGTCGCTGTTTTTT. Translated, it gives CASSLTLTESLFF. The CDR3, completed at both ends by the reference TRBV5-4 and TRBJ2-2 genes, gives the full variable domain ETGVTQSPTHLIKTRGQQVTLRCSSQSGHNTVSWYQQALGQGPQFIFQYYREEENGRGNFPPRFSGLQFPNYSSELNVNALELDDSALYLCASSLTLTESLFFGEGSRLTVL.